A single sample gave rise to the 23 T cell receptor beta chains below, sequenced in a study of T cell changes during pregnancy in multiple sclerosis. The repertoire was sequenced with immunoSEQ multiplex PCR; TCRdb's copy has only in-frame clones and lacks some. The profile shows approximately 44,000 clones, about nine tenths of them singletons. The sample consisted of CD4+ T cells from peripheral blood mononuclear cells, taken in the second trimester of pregnancy. Receptors were obtained from a female donor in good health, enrolled as a control in a pregnancy study.

The rearrangement uses TRBV5-4 and TRBJ1-1; D is possibly TRBD1 (6 bases). V was pared by 0 bases and J by 1 base, with 10 bases between. Germline V gene lookup returns CDR1 SGHNT and CDR2 YYREEE (reference sequence). The CDR3 spans 15 residues. CDR3 DNA sequence: TGTGCCAGCAGCTTGGTAGGGGGGGGGAACACTGAAGCTTTCTTT. It translates to CASSLVGGGNTEAFF.

This chain joins TRBV4-1 and TRBJ1-4, with D perhaps matching TRBD1 (5 bases). The germline gives CDR1 MGHRA, CDR2 YSYEKL. This CDR3 region has 12 residues. V lost 11 bases, J lost 11 bases, and 18 bases lay in between. CDR3 sequence: CASVDTLGKLFF. The CDR3 DNA reads TGCGCCTCCGTGGACACCCTCGGGAAACTGTTTTTT.

The chain employs TRBV10-3 and TRBJ2-5; 7 bases are a match to TRBD2. CDR1 and CDR2 from the germline V gene are ENHRY and SYGVKD. V dropped 6 bases and J dropped 7; count of bases not matched to a gene: 14. The CDR3 extends over 15 amino acids. The CDR3 sequence: CAISSRSHPGGTQYF. CDR3 nucleotides: TGTGCCATCAGCTCGAGGTCTCACCCGGGAGGGACCCAGTACTTC.

This chain uses TRBV11-3 with TRBJ2-7; TRBD2 agrees at 9 bases. The germline gives CDR1 SGHNT, CDR2 YENEEA. V trimming: 1 base; J trimming: 3 bases; junction bases outside the gene matches: 13. This CDR3 has 18 amino acids. As DNA, the CDR3 is TGTGCCAGCAGCTTAGTTTTTGCGCTAGCGGGACCGTTCTACGAGCAGTACTTC. This gives the protein CASSLVFALAGPFYEQYF.

CDR3 nucleotide sequence: TGTGCCAGCAGCTTAACGTCCGGGGTGGGCACAGATACGCAGTATTTT. It codes for CASSLTSGVGTDTQYF. The chain employs TRBV7-3 and TRBJ2-3; a weak D match, TRBD2 (5 bases). V was clipped by 0 bases and J by 1 base, with 11 bases between them. CDR1 is SGHTA and CDR2 is FQGTGA in the germline V gene. The CDR3 runs 16 residues.

The chain joins TRBV29-1 to TRBJ2-3, with 10 bases aligning to TRBD2. Per the germline V gene, CDR1 is SQVTM and CDR2 is ANQGSEA. V gave up 7 bases and J gave up 7 bases; unmatched junction bases: 11. This CDR3 contains 14 residues. In nucleotides, the CDR3 is TGCAGCGGGGGAGCGGGAGGGCCCCAGAATACGCAGTATTTT. Its protein product is CSGGAGGPQNTQYF.

The chain is built from TRBV16 and TRBJ1-2; no firm D call. The germline V gene has CDR1 KGHSY and CDR2 FQNENV. The CDR3 sequence is 15 residues long. V was cut by 0 bases and J by 6 bases, with 14 bases left in between. The CDR3, as DNA: TGTGCCAGCAGCCAATCCTCCCGGGGATACCATGGCTACACCTTC. Translated, it gives CASSQSSRGYHGYTF. Full variable domain (outside the CDR3, taken from reference TRBV16 and TRBJ1-2): GEEVAQTPKHLVRGEGQKAKLYCAPIKGHSYVFWYQQVLKNEFKFLISFQNENVFDETGMPKERFSAKCLPNSPCSLEIQATKLEDSAVYFCASSQSSRGYHGYTFGSGTRLTVV.

The rearrangement joins TRBV6-6 to TRBJ1-5; TRBD1 aligns across 7 bases. The V gene end was trimmed by 6 bases and the J gene end by 3 bases; junction bases not matched to a gene: 8. This CDR3 is 15 amino acids long. Germline-derived CDR1 and CDR2 are MNHNY and SVGAGI (reference sequence). In DNA, the CDR3 is TGTGCCAGCAGCTACCCCCAGGGGGACAATCAGCCCCAGCATTTT. Translation: CASSYPQGDNQPQHF.

The J gene is TRBJ1-1, the V gene TRBV7-9; D is uncertain. CDR3 size: 13 residues. Germline lookup yields CDR1 SEHNR and CDR2 FQNEAQ (reference sequence). V was shortened by 1 base and J by 4 bases, with 7 bases between the two germline ends. In DNA, the CDR3 is TGTGCCAGCAGCTTAGACGGCGGCACTGAAGCTTTCTTT. Amino acids: CASSLDGGTEAFF.

This clone was observed once. The CDR3 DNA reads as TGTGCCAGCAGCCCCGTCGGAGGACCGTACGTGCCCCAGCATTTT. Translated: CASSPVGGPYVPQHF. This chain connects TRBV5-5 to TRBJ1-5; the D is unclear. CDR1 is SGHKS, CDR2 YYEKEE, per germline (reference sequence). CDR3 length: 15 amino acids. Deletions cut 4 bases from V and 9 bases from J, with 20 bases between.

This chain links TRBV19 with TRBJ2-5; 15 positions match TRBD2. V trimming: 6 bases; J trimming: 3 bases; junction bases outside the gene matches: 5. This CDR3 spans 16 amino acids. CDR1 LNHDA and CDR2 SQIVND come from the germline V gene (reference sequence). The CDR3 DNA follows: TGTGCCAGTAGCTACGGACTAGCGGGAGGGGAAGAGACCCAGTACTTC. This encodes CASSYGLAGGEETQYF.

The gene calls are TRBV6-6 and TRBJ2-1, with D possibly TRBD2 on 7 matching bases. V lost 5 bases and J 0 bases, leaving 11 bases between the germline ends. Germline CDR1 MNHNY, CDR2 SVGAGI (reference sequence). The CDR3 contains 15 residues. The CDR3 loop reads CASSKGGGSYNEQFF. In DNA, the CDR3 is TGTGCCAGCAGTAAAGGGGGGGGCTCCTACAATGAGCAGTTCTTC.

The chain links TRBV2 to TRBJ2-5, with 9 positions matching TRBD2. The V gene's germline CDR1 is SNHLY and CDR2 FYNNEI. The CDR3 contains 14 residues. The trim removed 8 bases at V and 2 bases at J, leaving 6 bases unmatched. The CDR3 DNA sequence: TGTGCCAGCCTTAGCGGGGGAGCGCAAGAGACCCAGTACTTC. It yields the protein CASLSGGAQETQYF.

The CDR3 region is CASSISRGSDTQYF. The CDR3 DNA is TGTGCCAGTAGTATTAGCAGGGGCTCAGATACGCAGTATTTT. This chain connects TRBV19 to TRBJ2-3, with a weak D call TRBD1 (6 bases). Per the germline V gene, CDR1 is LNHDA and CDR2 is SQIVND (reference sequence). The CDR3 sequence is 14 residues long. V lost 3 bases and J lost 4, with 11 bases in between.

The chain is built from TRBV6-5 and TRBJ2-7; TRBD1 matches 9 bases. CDR1 MNHEY and CDR2 SVGAGI come from the germline V gene. This CDR3 is built from 14 residues. The V segment lost 9 bases and the J segment 4 bases; nucleotides outside the gene matches: 10. The CDR3 region has the DNA TGTGCCAGTGGAACAGGGGGCTTTTTGTACGAGCAGTACTTC. It specifies CASGTGGFLYEQYF.

The chain uses TRBV27 and TRBJ2-1; D might be TRBD2 (6 bases). Trimming removed 7 bases from V and 7 bases from J, with 14 bases in between. This CDR3 has 13 residues. In germline, CDR1 is MNHEY, CDR2 SMNVEV (reference sequence). In nucleotides, the CDR3 is TGTGCCAGCAAGGCTAGCGCATTGAATGAGCAGTTCTTC. This codes for CASKASALNEQFF.

The chain is built from TRBV7-9 and TRBJ2-5, with D perhaps TRBD2 (5 bases). The CDR3 loop spans 14 amino acids. The germline V gene has CDR1 SEHNR and CDR2 FQNEAQ (reference sequence). Trimming took off 5 bases at V and 5 bases at J, with 15 bases between the two ends. The CDR3 DNA reads TGTGCCAGCAGCGGCAGCGGCCCTAGGGAGACCCAGTACTTC. The encoded protein is CASSGSGPRETQYF.

This clone has just one count. The J gene is TRBJ1-2, the V gene TRBV5-4, with 7 bases fitting TRBD1. Germline trimming cut 4 bases from V and 0 bases from J; bases unmatched to any gene: 12. Germline CDR1 and CDR2: SGHNT and YYREEE (reference sequence). The CDR3 is 17 amino acids. CDR3 DNA: TGTGCCAGCAGCCTGGGACAGACCCTTTTAGCTAACTATGGCTACACCTTC. Translating gives CASSLGQTLLANYGYTF.

The chain combines TRBV4-2 with TRBJ2-3; 11 bases are shared with TRBD2. The CDR3 contains 16 residues. Germline values: CDR1 LGHNA, CDR2 YNFKEQ. After removal of 1 base from V and 5 bases from J, the junction contained 5 bases not matched to a gene. The CDR3 DNA follows: TGTGCCAGCAGCCAAGCCCTAGCGGGGGGAATAGATACGCAGTATTTT. Its protein is CASSQALAGGIDTQYF.

The chain is built from TRBV10-3 and TRBJ1-4, with 8 positions matching TRBD1. J was trimmed by 2 bases and V by 0 bases; bases with no gene match: 8. Germline CDR1 reads ENHRY; CDR2 reads SYGVKD. The CDR3 spans 18 residues. CDR3 region: CAISESASRGLTNEKLFF. The CDR3 DNA reads TGTGCCATCAGTGAGTCGGCCAGCAGGGGGCTGACTAATGAAAAACTGTTTTTT.

The chain joins TRBV9 to TRBJ2-1; TRBD2 agrees at 7 bases. CDR3 length: 15 amino acids. Germline lookup yields CDR1 SGDLS and CDR2 YYNGEE. V was clipped by 2 bases and J by 5 bases; unmatched bases: 7. CDR3: CASSVTSLYDNEQFF. CDR3 bases: TGTGCCAGCAGCGTGACTAGCCTTTACGACAATGAGCAGTTCTTC.

The rearrangement joins TRBV13 to TRBJ2-7, with 9 bases aligning to TRBD1. V trimming: 5 bases; J trimming: 6 bases; junction bases outside the gene matches: 8. The germline V gene encodes CDR1 PRHDT and CDR2 FYEKMQ (reference sequence). The CDR3 covers 14 residues. CDR3 DNA: TGTGCCAGCAGCGACCGGGACAGGGTGCTCGAGCAGTACTTC. As protein: CASSDRDRVLEQYF.

This chain joins TRBV5-1 and TRBJ1-3; D may be TRBD1 (5 bases). CDR1 is SGHRS, CDR2 YFSETQ, per germline. This CDR3 has 13 residues. Trimming removed 4 bases at V and 4 bases at J, with 9 bases between. CDR3 region: CASSQRQGNTIYF. CDR3 sequence (DNA): TGCGCCAGCAGCCAAAGACAGGGAAACACCATATATTTT. Looking up the rest from reference TRBV5-1 and TRBJ1-3 gives the full variable domain: KAGVTQTPRYLIKTRGQQVTLSCSPISGHRSVSWYQQTPGQGLQFLFEYFSETQRNKGNFPGRFSGRQFSNSRSEMNVSTLELGDSALYLCASSQRQGNTIYFGEGSWLTVV.